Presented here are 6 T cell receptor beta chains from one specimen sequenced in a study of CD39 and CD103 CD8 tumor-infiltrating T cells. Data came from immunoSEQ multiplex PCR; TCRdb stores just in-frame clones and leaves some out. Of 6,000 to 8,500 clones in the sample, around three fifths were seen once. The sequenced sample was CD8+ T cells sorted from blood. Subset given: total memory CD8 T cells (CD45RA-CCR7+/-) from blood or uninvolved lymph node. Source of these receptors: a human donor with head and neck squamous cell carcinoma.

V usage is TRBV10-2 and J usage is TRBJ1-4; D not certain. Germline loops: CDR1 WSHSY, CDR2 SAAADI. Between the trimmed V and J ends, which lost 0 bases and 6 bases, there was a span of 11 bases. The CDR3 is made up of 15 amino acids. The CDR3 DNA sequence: TGCGCCAGCAGTGAGTCCACTTGGGAAGATGAAAAACTGTTTTTT. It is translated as CASSESTWEDEKLFF.

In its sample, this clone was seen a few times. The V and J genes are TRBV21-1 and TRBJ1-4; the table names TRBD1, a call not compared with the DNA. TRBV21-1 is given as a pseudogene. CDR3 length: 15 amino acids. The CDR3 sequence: CASSGGQPFNEKLFF. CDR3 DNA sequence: TGTGCCAGCAGCGGGGGACAGCCCTTTAATGAAAAACTGTTTTTT.

As DNA, the CDR3 is TGTGCCAGCAGCCCCGGACAGGGGCGTCGGGCCTACGAGCAGTACTTC. Encoded protein: CASSPGQGRRAYEQYF. V is TRBV9 and J is TRBJ2-7; 9 bases agree with TRBD1. The CDR3 consists of 16 residues. In germline, CDR1 is SGDLS, CDR2 YYNGEE. The V gene end was trimmed by 4 bases and the J gene end by 2 bases; junction bases not matched to a gene: 10.

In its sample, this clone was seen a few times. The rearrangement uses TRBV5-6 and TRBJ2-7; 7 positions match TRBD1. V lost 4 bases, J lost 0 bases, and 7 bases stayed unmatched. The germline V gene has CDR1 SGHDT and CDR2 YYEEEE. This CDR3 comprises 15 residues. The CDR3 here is CASSDGTEVSYEQYF. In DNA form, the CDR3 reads TGTGCCAGCAGCGACGGGACAGAAGTCTCCTACGAGCAGTACTTC.

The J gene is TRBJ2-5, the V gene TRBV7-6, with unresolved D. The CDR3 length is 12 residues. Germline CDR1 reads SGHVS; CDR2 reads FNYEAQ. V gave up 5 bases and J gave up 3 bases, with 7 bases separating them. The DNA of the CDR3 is TGTGCCAGCAGCCTCATAGAAGAGACCCAGTACTTC. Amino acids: CASSLIEETQYF.

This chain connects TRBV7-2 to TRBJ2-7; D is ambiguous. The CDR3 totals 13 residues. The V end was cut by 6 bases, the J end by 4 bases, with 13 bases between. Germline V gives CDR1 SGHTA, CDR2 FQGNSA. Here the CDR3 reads CASSQLGPYEQYF. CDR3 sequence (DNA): TGTGCCAGCAGTCAACTTGGGCCGTACGAGCAGTACTTC.